A selection of T cell receptor beta chains follows, all from one sample in a study of OX40 agonist ivuxolimab in advanced cancers. Data came from immunoSEQ multiplex PCR; TCRdb stores just in-frame clones and leaves some out. The sample holds about 64,000 clones, around 90% seen once. This sample comprised CD4+ or CD8+ T cells sorted from blood, obtained in a trial of the OX40 agonist ivuxolimab. The receptors originated from an adult with an advanced solid tumor such as melanoma, head and neck, liver or kidney cancer. Each CDR3 is given with its conserved first and last residue. A D gene is named only where the DNA matches it firmly. For some rows the clone size is stated as once, few or many, or as a class when expanded; others skip it.

>-|TRBD1|TRBV7-2|TRBJ2-7
CASSYEPHRGEQYF
TGTGCCAGCAGCTACGAGCCCCACAGGGGTGAGCAGTACTTC
>-|TRBD2|TRBV5-1|TRBJ2-1
CASSRRSGTITRTSYNEQFF
TGCGCCAGCAGCAGACGTTCCGGGACTATCACCCGGACCTCCTACAATGAGCAGTTCTTC
>-|-|TRBV27|TRBJ2-7
CASSLSLVGYEQYF
TGTGCCAGCAGTTTATCGCTAGTGGGCTACGAGCAGTACTTC
>-|TRBD2|TRBV10-3|TRBJ2-5
CAIGTRRGETQYF
TGTGCCATCGGGACTAGAAGAGGAGAGACCCAGTACTTC
>-|-|TRBV10-1|TRBJ2-2
CASSGLANTGELFF
TGCGCCAGCAGTGGGCTAGCGAACACCGGGGAGCTGTTTTTT
>-|TRBD1|TRBV5-4|TRBJ1-6
CASSSRTGANSPLHF
TGTGCCAGCAGTTCTAGGACAGGGGCCAATTCACCCCTCCACTTT
>-|-|TRBV6-6|TRBJ1-1
CASSYSSVRTEAFF
TGTGCCAGCAGTTACTCGTCCGTACGCACTGAAGCTTTCTTT
>few|-|TRBV27|TRBJ1-3
CASGPRSDSSGNTIYF
TGTGCCAGCGGACCGAGGTCCGACAGCTCTGGAAACACCATATATTTT
>-|TRBD1|TRBV5-8|TRBJ1-4
CASSYGQGNEKLFF
TGTGCCAGCAGCTACGGACAGGGGAATGAAAAACTGTTTTTT
>-|-|TRBV9|TRBJ2-7
CASSPHLGAGLSYEQYF
TGTGCCAGCAGCCCCCACCTTGGGGCGGGACTCTCCTACGAGCAGTACTTC
>-|-|TRBV19|TRBJ2-6
CASGRGANVLTF
TGTGCCAGTGGGCGAGGGGCCAACGTCCTGACTTTC
>-|TRBD2|TRBV4-2|TRBJ2-1
CASSQYGLAGDEQFF
TGTGCCAGCAGCCAATACGGACTAGCGGGAGATGAGCAGTTCTTC
>-|-|TRBV5-4|TRBJ2-7
CASSSRGYEQYF
TGTGCCAGCAGCTCCCGCGGCTACGAGCAGTACTTC
>-|TRBD2|TRBV19|TRBJ2-7
CASRPGLAVSYEQYF
TGTGCCAGTAGACCCGGACTAGCGGTTTCCTACGAGCAGTACTTC
>-|TRBD2|TRBV28|TRBJ2-1
CASSYAGDRFQFF
TGTGCCAGCAGTTACGCGGGGGACCGGTTCCAGTTCTTC
>-|-|TRBV5-6|TRBJ2-1
CASSPIAGARIVIF
TGTGCCAGCAGCCCCATCGCGGGGGCGAGGATCGTGATCTTC
>-|-|TRBV7-9|TRBJ2-7
CASSLGPQGLHEQYF
TGTGCCAGCAGCTTAGGCCCCCAGGGTTTACACGAGCAGTACTTC
>-|-|TRBV28|TRBJ2-2
CASRKGSGTVNTGELFF
TGTGCCAGCAGGAAGGGATCCGGGACTGTGAACACCGGGGAGCTGTTTTTT
>-|TRBD2|TRBV10-3|TRBJ2-3
CAISDYRLAGRADTQYF
TGTGCCATCAGTGACTATCGACTAGCGGGACGCGCAGATACGCAGTATTTT
>once|-|TRBV9|TRBJ1-6
CASSLRGVPNSPLHF
TGTGCCAGCAGCCTCAGGGGAGTTCCGAATTCACCCCTCCACTTT
>once|-|TRBV5-6|TRBJ2-7
CASRRASLASEEQYF
TGTGCCAGCAGGAGAGCCTCCCTAGCGAGTGAAGAGCAGTACTTC
>-|-|TRBV19|TRBJ1-1
CASIPFEGNTEAFF
TGTGCCAGTATTCCTTTTGAGGGGAACACTGAAGCTTTCTTT
>-|-|TRBV2|TRBJ2-1
CASSATRVEQFF
TGTGCCAGCAGTGCGACTAGAGTTGAGCAGTTCTTC
>-|-|TRBV9|TRBJ1-2
CASSEGTDGYTF
TGTGCCAGCAGCGAAGGGACGGATGGCTACACCTTC
>-|TRBD1|TRBV29-1|TRBJ1-6
CSVGDRAGSPLHF
TGCAGCGTTGGGGACAGGGCAGGGTCACCCCTCCACTTT
>once|TRBD2|TRBV10-3|TRBJ2-1
CAIRPSGPYNEQFF
TGTGCCATCAGACCTAGCGGGCCTTACAATGAGCAGTTCTTC
>-|-|TRBV6-1|TRBJ2-7
CASSEALSPGYEQYF
TGTGCCAGCAGTGAAGCATTATCGCCTGGTTACGAGCAGTACTTC
>-|-|TRBV7-8|TRBJ2-5
CASSLARGRGETQYF
TGTGCCAGCAGCTTAGCGAGGGGCCGAGGAGAGACCCAGTACTTC
>-|-|TRBV7-6|TRBJ1-2
CASSLDETGGYTF
TGTGCCAGCAGCTTAGATGAGACTGGGGGCTACACCTTC
>-|-|TRBV30|TRBJ1-2
CACTIRGRSAGYTF
TGTGCCTGCACCATCAGGGGAAGGTCTGCTGGCTACACCTTC
>-|-|TRBV7-6|TRBJ2-5
CASKLEETQYF
TGTGCCAGCAAACTCGAGGAGACCCAGTACTTC
>-|-|TRBV6-1|TRBJ2-7
CASSVGGEQYF
TGTGCCAGCAGTGTGGGGGGCGAGCAGTACTTC
>-|TRBD1|TRBV7-9|TRBJ1-2
CASSSGQGRTDGYTF
TGTGCCAGCAGCTCGGGACAGGGTAGAACCGATGGCTACACCTTC
>-|TRBD2|TRBV4-1|TRBJ2-4
CASSPLAGLAKNIQYF
TGCGCCAGCAGCCCCCTAGCGGGATTAGCCAAAAACATTCAGTACTTC
>-|TRBD1|TRBV11-2|TRBJ2-1
CASSLGTRGEQFF
TGTGCCAGCAGCTTAGGGACCAGGGGGGAGCAGTTCTTC
>-|-|TRBV2|TRBJ1-6
CASTDNNSPLHF
TGTGCCAGCACGGATAACAATTCACCCCTCCACTTT
>-|-|TRBV11-2|TRBJ1-2
CASSLRYPNYGYTF
TGTGCCAGCAGCTTGAGGTATCCTAACTATGGCTACACCTTC
>-|TRBD2|TRBV6-1|TRBJ2-1
CASNQREYSEQFF
TGTGCCAGCAACCAGCGGGAGTACAGTGAGCAGTTCTTC
>-|-|TRBV6-1|TRBJ2-1
CASSEAPGSVFYNEQFF
TGTGCCAGCAGTGAAGCGCCGGGATCCGTGTTCTACAATGAGCAGTTCTTC
>-|TRBD1|TRBV18|TRBJ2-4
CASSPQGAQNIQYF
TGTGCCAGCTCACCACAGGGGGCCCAAAACATTCAGTACTTC
>once|-|TRBV30|TRBJ1-2
CAWSKSGTGYTF
TGTGCCTGGAGTAAGTCAGGGACCGGCTACACCTTC
>-|TRBD2|TRBV7-2|TRBJ2-1
CASSSTSGIGSEQFF
TGTGCCAGCAGCTCGACTAGCGGGATAGGTAGTGAGCAGTTCTTC
>-|TRBD1|TRBV7-2|TRBJ1-2
CASSTGQGDPGGYTF
TGTGCCAGCAGCACGGGACAGGGGGACCCAGGAGGCTACACCTTC
>-|-|TRBV7-2|TRBJ2-1
CASSRRVSYNEQFF
TGTGCCAGCAGCCGTCGTGTCTCCTACAATGAGCAGTTCTTC
>once|-|TRBV15|TRBJ2-2
CATRDRNTGELFF
TGTGCCACCAGGGACAGAAACACCGGGGAGCTGTTTTTT